The rows below give T cell receptor beta chains drawn from one sample of a study of neurological immune-mediated disorders. Using its own MiXCR run on the 5' RACE reads, TCRdb lists one record per CDR3 protein. The sample has approximately 80,000 distinct CDR3 sequences, 4.3% seen once. The sample was PBMCs. All receptors come from a woman aged 55-69 years with multiple sclerosis. Each CDR3 is given without its conserved first and last residue.

v_call: TRBV6-1; j_call: TRBJ1-4; cdr3_aa: ASRRGYNEKLF
v_call: TRBV5-8; j_call: TRBJ2-1; cdr3_aa: ASSFRHGGYNEQF
v_call: TRBV7-9; j_call: TRBJ1-5; cdr3_aa: ASSLGQGSNQPQH
v_call: TRBV5-1; j_call: TRBJ1-1; cdr3_aa: ASSPPDIPEAF
v_call: TRBV11-2; j_call: TRBJ1-4; cdr3_aa: ASSRGQGERFGEKLF
v_call: TRBV20-1; j_call: TRBJ1-1; cdr3_aa: SAGTNTEAF
v_call: TRBV4-1; j_call: TRBJ1-2; cdr3_aa: ASSAQGRGNYGYT
v_call: TRBV5-1; j_call: TRBJ1-4; cdr3_aa: ASSPQGGHEKLF
v_call: TRBV24-1; j_call: TRBJ1-1; cdr3_aa: ATSDSSGPWNTEAF
v_call: TRBV20-1; j_call: TRBJ2-5; cdr3_aa: SARDLRGLETQY
v_call: TRBV3-1; j_call: TRBJ1-2; cdr3_aa: ASSQADGTYGYT
v_call: TRBV6-1; j_call: TRBJ1-5; cdr3_aa: ASRGTGGEPQH
v_call: TRBV10-2; j_call: TRBJ2-3; cdr3_aa: ASSESDRSRGY